This entry lists 17 T cell receptor beta chains sequenced from one sample in a study of blood T cell repertoires in COVID-19. Data came from immunoSEQ multiplex PCR; TCRdb stores just in-frame clones and leaves some out. The repertoire consists of roughly 400,000 clones, with about 88% occurring once and the leading ten covering roughly 1.4%. The sample was PBMCs or T cells enriched from blood (not recorded which). These receptors all stem from a woman between 18 and 29 years old who had been exposed to COVID-19.

The chain has TRBV19 and TRBJ1-1; D is uncertain. In germline, CDR1 is LNHDA, CDR2 SQIVND (reference sequence). The germline V and J ends were trimmed by 2 bases and 6 bases, with 10 bases remaining between them. CDR3 length equals 13 residues. The CDR3 DNA is TGTGCCAGTAGTATATCATGGGCGTCTGAAGCTTTCTTT. Residues: CASSISWASEAFF.

For the CDR3, the DNA is TGTGCCAGCAGCTCTACAGAGACCCAGTACTTC. It specifies CASSSTETQYF. V usage is TRBV7-9 and J usage is TRBJ2-5; D gene ambiguous. Germline V gene data show CDR1 as SEHNR and CDR2 as FQNEAQ (reference sequence). CDR3 size: 11 residues. V was shortened by 4 bases and J by 4 bases, with 4 bases between the two germline ends.

This clone was recorded a few times. The junction differs from germline at one of its ends, possibly a read error. CDR3 nucleotide sequence: TGTGCCAGTAGTATTGGCGAGGGGACTAGTGAAAAACTGTTTTTT. It is translated as CASSIGEGTSEKLFF. The V and J genes are TRBV19 and TRBJ1-4; a weak D match, TRBD1 (5 bases). Germline V gene sequence: CDR1 LNHDA, CDR2 SQIVND (reference sequence). The CDR3 is 15 residues long.

This clone was found once. The gene calls are TRBV15 and TRBJ2-7; weak D call: TRBD1 (5 bases). Deletions cut 0 bases from V and 7 bases from J, with 13 bases between. This CDR3 is 14 amino acids long. The germline V gene encodes CDR1 LNHNV and CDR2 YYDKDF (reference sequence). This CDR3 reads CATSRDRQGSEQYF. DNA of the CDR3: TGTGCCACCAGCAGAGATCGGCAGGGTAGTGAGCAGTACTTC.

This clone has a single count. The CDR3 DNA sequence: TGTGCCACATGTGACATAGAGATCCAAGAGACCCAGTACTTC. This sequence encodes CATCDIEIQETQYF. This sequence joins TRBV6-4 and TRBJ2-5; D is unclear. Germline V CDR1 and CDR2: MRHNA, SNTAGT. Trimming stripped 10 bases from V and 1 base from J, with 16 bases between. There are 14 residues in the CDR3.

CDR3 in amino acids: CASAGTGDPYEQYF. The CDR3 DNA follows: TGTGCCAGCGCAGGAACAGGGGACCCCTACGAGCAGTACTTC. The genes are TRBV27 and TRBJ2-7; 7 bases align to TRBD1. This CDR3 has 14 residues. CDR1 MNHEY and CDR2 SMNVEV come from the germline V gene (reference sequence). The trim removed 8 bases at V and 2 bases at J, leaving 9 bases unmatched.

This sequence joins TRBV2 and TRBJ1-3; 7 nucleotides line up with TRBD1. Trimming removed 5 bases from V and 0 bases from J; junction bases left unmatched: 7. Germline CDR1 is SNHLY and CDR2 is FYNNEI. The CDR3 sequence is 16 residues long. CDR3 sequence: CASSSGTASSGNTIYF. CDR3 DNA sequence: TGTGCCAGCAGTTCCGGGACAGCCAGCTCTGGAAACACCATATATTTT. The full variable domain, rest sourced from reference TRBV2 and TRBJ1-3, is EPEVTQTPSHQVTQMGQEVILRCVPISNHLYFYWYRQILGQKVEFLVSFYNNEISEKSEIFDDQFSVERPDGSNFTLKIRSTKLEDSAMYFCASSSGTASSGNTIYFGEGSWLTVV.

V usage is TRBV27 and J usage is TRBJ2-7, with D possibly TRBD1 on 5 matching bases. Trimming removed 8 bases from V and 1 base from J, with 15 bases in between. The CDR3 totals 14 residues. The germline V gene encodes CDR1 MNHEY and CDR2 SMNVEV (reference sequence). The CDR3 DNA follows: TGTGCCAGCGCGGTGGCGTCAGGGTCCTACGAGCAGTACTTC. Translation gives CASAVASGSYEQYF.

The chain is built from TRBV19 and TRBJ2-7, with TRBD1 identical over 8 bases. The junction had 4 bases not matched to a gene; V was cut back by 4 bases and J by 8 bases. Germline-derived CDR1 and CDR2 are LNHDA and SQIVND (reference sequence). This CDR3 has 12 amino acids. CDR3 nucleotides: TGTGCCAGTAGTACCACAGGGGGAAAGCAGTACTTC. It encodes CASSTTGGKQYF.

This clone was counted only a few times. The chain links TRBV2 to TRBJ2-7, with D perhaps TRBD2 (5 bases). Trimming stripped 6 bases from V and 1 base from J, with 13 bases between. CDR1 is SNHLY, CDR2 FYNNEI, per germline. The length of the CDR3 is 14 residues. This CDR3 is CASRKISGSYEQYF. CDR3 bases: TGTGCCAGCAGGAAGATCTCGGGGTCCTACGAGCAGTACTTC.

V is TRBV2 and J is TRBJ1-6; 8 bases align to TRBD1. Germline V gene lookup returns CDR1 SNHLY and CDR2 FYNNEI. CDR3 length: 15 residues. Trimming cost V 4 bases and J 7 bases; bases outside gene matches: 6. The CDR3 nucleotides read TGTGCCAGCAGTGTTACAGGGGGGTACAATTCACCCCTCCACTTT. Protein: CASSVTGGYNSPLHF. The full variable domain, its missing parts supplied by reference TRBV2 and TRBJ1-6, is EPEVTQTPSHQVTQMGQEVILRCVPISNHLYFYWYRQILGQKVEFLVSFYNNEISEKSEIFDDQFSVERPDGSNFTLKIRSTKLEDSAMYFCASSVTGGYNSPLHFGNGTRLTVT.

The chain joins TRBV19 to TRBJ1-5; 10 positions match TRBD1. This CDR3 is built from 14 residues. V was clipped by 5 bases and J by 6 bases; unmatched bases: 4. CDR1 is LNHDA, CDR2 SQIVND, per germline (reference sequence). CDR3 residues: CASSGQGDGQPQHF. In nucleotides, the CDR3 is TGTGCCAGTAGTGGACAGGGGGATGGTCAGCCCCAGCATTTT.

The chain combines TRBV11-2 with TRBJ1-1; D gene ambiguous. CDR3 size: 11 residues. Trimming left V 5 bases short and J 8 bases short, with 9 bases between. CDR1 and CDR2 (germline): SGHAT, FQNNGV. The CDR3 DNA sequence: TGTGCCAGCAGCCCACAAAAAGAAGCTTTCTTT. Amino acids: CASSPQKEAFF.

With respect to this clone: The same CDR3 can be traced to other DNA sequences in this sample. The chain recombines TRBV18 with TRBJ1-5; 9 nucleotides align to TRBD1. V dropped 0 bases and J dropped 2; count of bases not matched to a gene: 2. The CDR3 loop spans 16 amino acids. Germline CDR1 and CDR2: KGHSH and LQKENI. Written as DNA, the CDR3 is TGTGCCAGCTCACCACCGGGACAGGGAGGCAATCAGCCCCAGCATTTT. Encoded protein: CASSPPGQGGNQPQHF.

The chain combines TRBV24-1 with TRBJ2-1; the match to TRBD2 covers 7 bases. With V trimmed by 3 bases and J by 1 base, 8 bases remained unmatched. The CDR3 contains 17 residues. CDR1 KGHDR and CDR2 SFDVKD come from the germline V gene. CDR3 sequence reads: CATSDPLGGDSYNEQFF. CDR3 in DNA: TGTGCCACCAGTGATCCATTGGGGGGGGATTCCTACAATGAGCAGTTCTTC.

This rearrangement joins TRBV9 to TRBJ2-2, with a tentative D call TRBD2 (6 bases). With 1 base removed from V and 0 bases from J, the gap between germline ends came to 10 bases. CDR1 is SGDLS, CDR2 YYNGEE, per germline. The CDR3 covers 16 residues. The chain's CDR3 is CASSVIGGTNTGELFF. Written as DNA, the CDR3 is TGTGCCAGCAGCGTAATCGGGGGAACGAACACCGGGGAGCTGTTTTTT.

J is TRBJ1-2 and V is TRBV4-1, with 8 nucleotides matching TRBD1. This CDR3 comprises 16 residues. The junction had 7 bases not matched to a gene; V was cut back by 0 bases and J by 4 bases. Germline-derived CDR1 and CDR2 are MGHRA and YSYEKL. The CDR3 reads CASSQDRQGAIYGYTF. CDR3 DNA: TGCGCCAGCAGCCAAGATCGGCAGGGGGCAATCTATGGCTACACCTTC.